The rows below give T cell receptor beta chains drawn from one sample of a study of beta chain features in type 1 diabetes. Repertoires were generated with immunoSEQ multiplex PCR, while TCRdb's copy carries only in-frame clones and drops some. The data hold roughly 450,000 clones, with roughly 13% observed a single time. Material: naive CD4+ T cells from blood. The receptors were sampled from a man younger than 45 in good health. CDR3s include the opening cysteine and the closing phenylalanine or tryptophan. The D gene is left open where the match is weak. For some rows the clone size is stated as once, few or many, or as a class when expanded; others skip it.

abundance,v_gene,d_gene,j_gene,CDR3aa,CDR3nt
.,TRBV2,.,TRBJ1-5,CASSEGGHNQPQHF,TGTGCCAGCAGTGAGGGGGGGCATAATCAGCCCCAGCATTTT
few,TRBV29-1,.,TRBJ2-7,CSVDSSYEQYF,TGCAGCGTTGACAGCTCCTACGAGCAGTACTTC
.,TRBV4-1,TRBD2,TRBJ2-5,CASSPSRGGFETQYF,TGCGCCAGCAGCCCCTCGCGGGGGGGTTTTGAGACCCAGTACTTC
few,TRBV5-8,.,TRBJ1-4,CASSLVHSRVGKLFF,TGTGCCAGCAGCTTGGTTCATTCCAGGGTGGGCAAACTGTTTTTT
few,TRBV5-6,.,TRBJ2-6,CASSRTGVSGANVLTF,TGTGCCAGCAGCCGAACAGGAGTCTCTGGGGCCAACGTCCTGACTTTC
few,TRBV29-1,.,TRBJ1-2,CSVKRDFYGYTF,TGCAGCGTTAAACGGGACTTCTATGGCTACACCTTC
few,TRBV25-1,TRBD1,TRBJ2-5,CASSEAGTGMKTQYF,TGTGCCAGCAGTGAAGCCGGGACAGGGATGAAGACCCAGTACTTC
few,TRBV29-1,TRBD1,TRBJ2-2,CSVARGRGELFF,TGCAGCGTTGCCAGGGGGCGCGGGGAGCTGTTTTTT
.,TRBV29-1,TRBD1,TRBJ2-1,CSGTGGNEQFF,TGCAGCGGGACAGGGGGAAATGAGCAGTTCTTC
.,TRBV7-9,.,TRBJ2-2,CASSYGIFDTGELFF,TGTGCCAGCAGCTACGGTATATTCGACACCGGGGAGCTGTTTTTT
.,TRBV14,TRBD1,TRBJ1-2,CASSQAGGSNYGYTF,TGTGCCAGCAGCCAAGCAGGGGGAAGTAACTATGGCTACACCTTC
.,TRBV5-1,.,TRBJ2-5,CASAFSDWRRETQYF,TGCGCCAGCGCGTTCTCAGATTGGAGGCGGGAGACCCAGTACTTC
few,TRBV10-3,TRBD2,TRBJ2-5,CAISDAGGLQETQYF,TGTGCCATCAGTGATGCGGGGGGGCTTCAGGAGACCCAGTACTTC
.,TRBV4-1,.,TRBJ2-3,CASSQTASDTQYF,TGCGCCAGCAGCCAAACAGCTTCAGATACGCAGTATTTT